The 8 T cell receptor beta chains below come from one sample, sequenced in a study of CD8 T cells in ankylosing spondylitis. TCRdb re-analysed the 5' RACE reads in MiXCR, keeping a single row per CDR3 protein. The sample gives 380,000 or so distinct CDR3 sequences, around 20% of which show up once; roughly 13% is in the top ten. The sequenced sample was blood, either unsorted or a sorted T cell fraction (not recorded which). The receptors shown here come from a male donor with ankylosing spondylitis or in good health (not recorded which).

This rearrangement joins TRBV29-1 to TRBJ2-1; D unresolved. Germline assignment: CDR1 SQVTM and CDR2 ANQGSEA. The CDR3 is made up of 14 amino acids. V was trimmed by 1 base and J by 2 bases, leaving 9 bases between them. DNA for the CDR3: TGCAGCGTTGAAGGTGGTTCCACCTACAATGAGCAGTTCTTC. Its translation: CSVEGGSTYNEQFF.

The chain links TRBV2 to TRBJ2-7, with a weak D call TRBD2 (5 bases). In germline, CDR1 is SNHLY, CDR2 FYNNEI. V gave up 1 base and J gave up 0 bases, with 16 bases separating them. This CDR3 has 17 amino acids. The chain's CDR3 is CASSEGRLERTSYEQYF. The CDR3 nucleotides read TGTGCCAGCAGTGAAGGGAGGCTGGAAAGGACCTCCTACGAGCAGTACTTC.

The V gene is TRBV6-5, the J gene TRBJ2-7; D not resolved. V was cut by 2 bases and J by 7 bases, with 9 bases left in between. The V gene's germline CDR1 is MNHEY and CDR2 SVGAGI. The CDR3 loop spans 12 amino acids. Here the CDR3 DNA reads TGTGCCAGCAGTTACGACCGTATAGAGCAGTACTTC. The encoded protein is CASSYDRIEQYF.

The V gene is TRBV10-3, the J gene TRBJ2-1, with D hard to call. The CDR3 sequence is 9 residues long. V shed 0 bases and J shed 15 bases, with 3 bases lying between them. Germline CDR1 is ENHRY and CDR2 is SYGVKD. CDR3 sequence: CAISESLFF. The CDR3 coding sequence is TGTGCCATCAGTGAGTCGTTGTTCTTC.

The rearrangement joins TRBV7-9 to TRBJ2-2; D may be TRBD2 (6 bases). CDR3 length: 15 amino acids. The V end was cut by 5 bases, the J end by 4 bases, with 14 bases between. Per germline, CDR1 SEHNR and CDR2 FQNEAQ (reference sequence). CDR3 residues: CASSRRRGSTGELFF. The CDR3 DNA reads as TGTGCCAGCAGCCGAAGGAGGGGAAGCACCGGGGAGCTGTTTTTT.

The chain combines TRBV10-3 with TRBJ1-4; a weak D match, TRBD1 (6 bases). V lost 0 bases and J 0 bases, leaving 11 bases between the germline ends. The CDR3 has 17 amino acids. Germline V gene sequence: CDR1 ENHRY, CDR2 SYGVKD. CDR3 sequence: CAISESWGATTNEKLFF. As DNA, the CDR3 is TGTGCCATCAGTGAGTCATGGGGGGCTACAACTAATGAAAAACTGTTTTTT.

The sample holds a few counts of this clonotype. The chain employs TRBV7-9 and TRBJ2-5; D is tentatively TRBD1 or TRBD2 (6 bases each). There are 14 residues in the CDR3. The V gene lost 5 bases and the J gene lost 4 bases, with 14 bases spanning the gap. Per germline, CDR1 SEHNR and CDR2 FQNEAQ (reference sequence). The CDR3 DNA reads TGTGCCAGCAGCGCATACAGGGACTCAGAGACCCAGTACTTC. Its protein product is CASSAYRDSETQYF. Full variable domain (missing parts from reference TRBV7-9 and TRBJ2-5): DTGVSQNPRHKITKRGQNVTFRCDPISEHNRLYWYRQTLGQGPEFLTYFQNEAQLEKSRLLSDRFSAERPKGSFSTLEIQRTEQGDSAMYLCASSAYRDSETQYFGPGTRLLVL.

This clonotype was seen a handful of times. The chain is built from TRBV12-3 or TRBV12-4 and TRBJ2-3; 7 bases align to TRBD2. The V segment lost 6 bases and the J segment 6 bases; nucleotides outside the gene matches: 9. The CDR3 is made up of 14 amino acids. CDR3: CASSYTDGRDTQYF. CDR3 sequence (DNA): TGTGCCAGCAGCTATACGGACGGGAGGGATACGCAGTATTTT.